One and the same sample provided the 30 T cell receptor beta chains below, sequenced in a study of blood T cells in healthy people across ages. PCR was performed a second time for about 7 to 11 cycles using a sample-barcoded 5' primer and a J-beta primer mix. TCRdb reprocessed the 5' RACE reads via MiXCR and lists one record per CDR3 protein. The sample carries around 710,000 distinct CDR3 sequences, about 42% recorded once. The material sequenced was blood. The receptor set was obtained from a woman in her fifties or sixties in good health.

The chain joins TRBV7-2 to TRBJ1-1; 8 positions match TRBD1. The CDR3 has 13 residues. The junction had 7 bases not matched to a gene; V was cut back by 3 bases and J by 10 bases. Germline CDR1 reads SGHTA; CDR2 reads FQGNSA. CDR3 amino acids: CASSLDRARGAFF. CDR3 sequence (DNA): TGTGCCAGCAGCTTGGACAGGGCTCGGGGAGCTTTCTTT.

In regard to this clonotype: A much larger clone differs from this one at a single base, so this may be a read error. V is TRBV20-1 and J is TRBJ2-7; D not resolved. Trimming removed 3 bases from V and 7 bases from J, with 10 bases in between. CDR1 DFQATT and CDR2 SNEGSKA come from the germline V gene (reference sequence). The CDR3 spans 11 residues. The CDR3 loop is CSASSYNEQYF. The CDR3 DNA reads as TGCAGTGCTAGTAGCTACAATGAGCAGTACTTC.

The chain combines TRBV12-3 or TRBV12-4 with TRBJ2-1, with D maybe TRBD1 (5 bases). This CDR3 is 14 amino acids long. V shed 5 bases and J shed 14 bases, with 22 bases lying between them. The CDR3 here is CASSRGGSVEKEFF. CDR3 DNA: TGTGCCAGCAGTAGGGGTGGCAGCGTTGAAAAGGAGTTCTTC.

A few counts support this clonotype. This rearrangement joins TRBV20-1 to TRBJ1-4; D is perhaps TRBD1 (5 bases). Germline assignment: CDR1 DFQATT and CDR2 SNEGSKA (reference sequence). Trimming removed 3 bases from V and 4 bases from J, with 15 bases in between. CDR3 length: 15 residues. Here the CDR3 reads CSASLGPPFNEKLFF. In nucleotides, the CDR3 is TGCAGTGCTAGCTTGGGGCCTCCGTTTAATGAAAAACTGTTTTTT.

Turning to this clonotype: This may be a read error: a much more frequent sequence differs by one nucleotide. The chain joins TRBV7-2 to TRBJ2-3; 14 bases line up with TRBD2. CDR3 length: 17 residues. CDR1 and CDR2 (germline): SGHTA, FQGNSA. CDR3 loop: CASSFGLAGGSTGTQYF. CDR3 nucleotides: TGTGCCAGCAGCTTTGGACTAGCGGGGGGTAGCACAGGTACGCAGTATTTT. The complete variable domain, with remaining parts taken from reference TRBV7-2 and TRBJ2-3, reads GAGVSQSPSNKVTEKGKDVELRCDPISGHTALYWYRQSLGQGLEFLIYFQGNSAPDKSGLPSDRFSAERTGGSVSTLTIQRTQQEDSAVYLCASSFGLAGGSTGTQYFGPGTRLTVL.

This clonotype was found a few times. This rearrangement joins TRBV7-2 to TRBJ1-2, with 9 bases aligning to TRBD1. The CDR3 consists of 14 residues. Germline CDR1 and CDR2: SGHTA and FQGNSA. Unmatched junction bases numbered 7, after V lost 4 bases and J lost 7 bases. DNA for the CDR3: TGTGCCAGCAGCTGGGGACAGGGTGCCGCTGGCTACACCTTC. Translating gives CASSWGQGAAGYTF.

The chain uses TRBV25-1 and TRBJ1-5; the match to TRBD1 covers 8 bases. This CDR3 is built from 14 residues. V lost 4 bases and J lost 4; bases outside the gene matches: 3. CDR1 is MGHDK, CDR2 SYGVNS, per germline. The CDR3 DNA reads as TGTGCCAGCAGTGGGACAGGGAGGAATCAGCCCCAGCATTTT. Translated: CASSGTGRNQPQHF.

The chain links TRBV3-1 to TRBJ1-5; TRBD1 matches 7 bases. Looked up from germline, CDR1 is LGHDT and CDR2 is YNNKEL (reference sequence). The V gene end was trimmed by 0 bases and the J gene end by 5 bases; junction bases not matched to a gene: 1. The CDR3 extends over 14 amino acids. The CDR3 DNA reads as TGTGCCAGCAGCCAAGATACAGGGGATCAGCCCCAGCATTTT. It translates to CASSQDTGDQPQHF. The full variable domain, its missing parts supplied by reference TRBV3-1 and TRBJ1-5, is DTAVSQTPKYLVTQMGNDKSIKCEQNLGHDTMYWYKQDSKKFLKIMFSYNNKELIINETVPNRFSPKSPDKAHLNLHINSLELGDSAVYFCASSQDTGDQPQHFGDGTRLSIL.

V usage is TRBV5-1 and J usage is TRBJ1-4; 11 bases map to TRBD1. V shed 0 bases and J 8 bases; nucleotides not matched to a gene: 3. Germline CDR1 is SGHRS and CDR2 is YFSETQ. The CDR3 contains 15 residues. CDR3: CASSLGGTGGEKLFF. CDR3 bases: TGCGCCAGCAGCTTGGGAGGGACAGGGGGAGAAAAACTGTTTTTT.

This clonotype was counted at least ten times. This rearrangement joins TRBV5-1 to TRBJ2-1; D not resolved. The germline gives CDR1 SGHRS, CDR2 YFSETQ. CDR3 length equals 15 residues. The germline V and J ends were trimmed by 1 base and 0 bases, with 8 bases remaining between them. This CDR3 reads CASSLSQSSYNEQFF. As DNA, the CDR3 is TGCGCCAGCAGCTTGAGTCAGAGCTCCTACAATGAGCAGTTCTTC. Full variable domain (outside the CDR3, taken from reference TRBV5-1 and TRBJ2-1): KAGVTQTPRYLIKTRGQQVTLSCSPISGHRSVSWYQQTPGQGLQFLFEYFSETQRNKGNFPGRFSGRQFSNSRSEMNVSTLELGDSALYLCASSLSQSSYNEQFFGPGTRLTVL.

The table lists this clonotype with many counts. This chain links TRBV20-1 with TRBJ2-3; no clear D gene. The V gene's germline CDR1 is DFQATT and CDR2 SNEGSKA (reference sequence). Trimming took 3 bases from V and 0 from J, leaving 4 bases between them. The CDR3 runs to 12 residues. CDR3 loop: CSASSSTDTQYF. CDR3 nucleotides: TGCAGTGCTAGCAGTAGCACAGATACGCAGTATTTT.

This clonotype was detected a few times. The genes are TRBV9 and TRBJ2-5, with D perhaps matching TRBD1 (6 bases). Deletions cut 3 bases from V and 2 bases from J, with 11 bases between. The germline V gene has CDR1 SGDLS and CDR2 YYNGEE. The CDR3 is 14 amino acids. The CDR3 here is CASSDRDTQETQYF. Here the CDR3 DNA reads TGTGCCAGCAGCGACAGGGATACTCAAGAGACCCAGTACTTC.

This clonotype has a handful of counts. This chain links TRBV4-3 with TRBJ1-4, with unresolved D. This CDR3 is built from 14 residues. V lost 5 bases and J lost 2, with 9 bases in between. Germline assignment: CDR1 LGHNA and CDR2 YSLEER. The CDR3 region is CASSTTPTNEKLFF. The CDR3 region has the DNA TGCGCCAGCAGCACGACACCTACTAATGAAAAACTGTTTTTT.

This chain connects TRBV20-1 to TRBJ1-5; TRBD1 is a possible D gene (5 bases). V gave up 1 base and J gave up 9 bases, with 16 bases separating them. This CDR3 region has 14 residues. Germline CDR1 reads DFQATT; CDR2 reads SNEGSKA (reference sequence). The CDR3 DNA follows: TGCAGTGCTAGAGGGGCAGGGCCTTCAGGGCCCCAGCATTTT. It translates to CSARGAGPSGPQHF.

This chain links TRBV6-5 with TRBJ2-1, with D possibly being TRBD1 (6 bases). Germline values: CDR1 MNHEY, CDR2 SVGAGI. V lost 6 bases and J lost 8, with 11 bases in between. CDR3 length: 12 amino acids. The CDR3 nucleotides read TGTGCCAGCAGCGATACAGGGTATGAGCAGTTCTTC. This encodes CASSDTGYEQFF.

The sample holds many counts of this clonotype. The rearrangement uses TRBV29-1 and TRBJ1-1; D unclear. Germline V gives CDR1 SQVTM, CDR2 ANQGSEA. The CDR3 is 11 amino acids. Trimming took 6 bases from V and 2 from J, leaving 7 bases between them. CDR3 region: CSVLHNTEAFF. In DNA form, the CDR3 reads TGCAGCGTCCTACATAACACTGAAGCTTTCTTT.

The chain couples TRBV20-1 to TRBJ2-1; 13 positions match TRBD2. Trimming removed 6 bases from V and 4 bases from J; junction bases left unmatched: 12. Germline CDR1 is DFQATT and CDR2 is SNEGSKA (reference sequence). This CDR3 comprises 17 residues. This chain's CDR3 is CSAYATSGGALYNEQFF. The CDR3 DNA sequence: TGCAGTGCCTATGCAACTAGCGGGGGGGCATTATACAATGAGCAGTTCTTC.

This clonotype has just a few counts. V usage is TRBV27 and J usage is TRBJ2-1; possible D gene TRBD2, 6 bases. Germline V gene data show CDR1 as MNHEY and CDR2 as SMNVEV (reference sequence). The CDR3 sequence is 14 residues long. V lost 5 bases, J lost 2 bases, and 10 bases lay in between. CDR3 sequence (DNA): TGTGCCAGCAGTGTAGGCGGGGCCTACAATGAGCAGTTCTTC. Translated, it gives CASSVGGAYNEQFF.

Note on this clonotype: Since a much larger clone is just one base distant, this may be a read error. The V gene is TRBV12-3 or TRBV12-4, the J gene TRBJ1-2; 11 nucleotides match TRBD1. There are 14 residues in the CDR3. The CDR3 DNA sequence: TGTGCCTGCAGTTTGGACAGGGGGCTTAATGGCTACACCTTC. Protein sequence: CACSLDRGLNGYTF.

Only a few counts were recorded for this clonotype. The gene calls are TRBV12-3 or TRBV12-4 and TRBJ1-5, with D possibly TRBD1 on 5 matching bases. CDR3 size: 15 residues. V was trimmed by 7 bases and J by 1 base, leaving 14 bases between them. CDR3 residues: CASTLQALSNQPQHF. In DNA form, the CDR3 reads TGTGCCAGCACCCTACAGGCTCTGAGCAATCAGCCCCAGCATTTT.

DNA for the CDR3: TGTGCCAGCAGCTTAATGGCCGGGACTAGCGGGACGGTAAATACGCAGTATTTT. As protein: CASSLMAGTSGTVNTQYF. This chain links TRBV7-3 with TRBJ2-3; 13 nucleotides agree with TRBD2. V lost 1 base and J lost 7; bases outside the gene matches: 11. Germline V gives CDR1 SGHTA, CDR2 FQGTGA. The CDR3 is 18 residues long.

The sample holds a few counts of this clonotype. This chain joins TRBV27 and TRBJ2-2; 8 bases are a match to TRBD1. The V segment lost 5 bases and the J segment 3 bases; nucleotides outside the gene matches: 11. Per the germline V gene, CDR1 is MNHEY and CDR2 is SMNVEV (reference sequence). The CDR3 spans 17 residues. CDR3 in DNA: TGTGCCAGCAGTACGGGACAGGTCAGGCTGGACACCGGGGAGCTGTTTTTT. Translated: CASSTGQVRLDTGELFF.

In this sample, this clonotype turned up a few times. The V call is TRBV9, the J call TRBJ2-3; D might be TRBD1 (6 bases). Between the trimmed V and J ends, which lost 4 bases and 0 bases, there was a span of 15 bases. The V gene's germline CDR1 is SGDLS and CDR2 YYNGEE. The CDR3 is 16 residues long. The CDR3 DNA is TGTGCCAGCAGCACACTACAGGGCCGGAGCACAGATACGCAGTATTTT. Translated: CASSTLQGRSTDTQYF.

The chain combines TRBV20-1 with TRBJ2-1, with D possibly TRBD2 on 7 matching bases. The V gene's germline CDR1 is DFQATT and CDR2 SNEGSKA (reference sequence). The CDR3 is 14 amino acids. V was clipped by 2 bases and J by 15 bases, with 23 bases between them. CDR3 DNA sequence: TGCAGTGCTAGACCGTGGGGGCGGGAGATGCTCTGGTTCTTC. This encodes CSARPWGREMLWFF.

V and J are TRBV27 and TRBJ1-2; the D gene is possibly TRBD1 (5 bases). The V end lost 3 bases, the J end lost 5 bases, and 13 bases lay between the germline ends. This CDR3 spans 14 amino acids. Germline CDR1 and CDR2: MNHEY and SMNVEV (reference sequence). The CDR3 DNA reads as TGTGCCAGCAGTTTTCTAGGGGTTGGGTATGGCTACACCTTC. Translated: CASSFLGVGYGYTF.

This clonotype has more than one count but fewer than ten. The V and J genes are TRBV20-1 and TRBJ2-7; 14 bases are shared with TRBD2. Germline CDR1 and CDR2: DFQATT and SNEGSKA (reference sequence). The trim removed 3 bases at V and 1 base at J, leaving 5 bases unmatched. This CDR3 region has 16 residues. In nucleotides, the CDR3 is TGCAGTGCTAGCTGGACTAGCGGGAGGCCTTCCTACGAGCAGTACTTC. Its protein product is CSASWTSGRPSYEQYF.

The chain carries TRBV6-1 and TRBJ2-7; possibly TRBD1 for D (6 bases). V shed 9 bases and J shed 4 bases, with 22 bases lying between them. The CDR3 covers 15 residues. Germline assignment: CDR1 MNHNS and CDR2 SASEGT. The CDR3 DNA follows: TGTGCCAGTAGTCCAGGGGCAGACGGGAAATACGAGCAGTACTTC. It specifies CASSPGADGKYEQYF.

The rearrangement links TRBV10-3 to TRBJ1-5, with TRBD1 matching 7 bases. V was pared by 7 bases and J by 3 bases, with 3 bases of the junction left unmatched. This CDR3 region has 13 residues. Per germline, CDR1 ENHRY and CDR2 SYGVKD. This CDR3 reads CAIKGQFNQPQHF. CDR3 bases: TGTGCCATCAAGGGACAGTTCAATCAGCCCCAGCATTTT.

V is TRBV7-2 and J is TRBJ2-5; no firm D call. With 5 bases removed from V and 5 bases from J, the gap between germline ends came to 12 bases. This CDR3 spans 13 amino acids. Germline CDR1 is SGHTA and CDR2 is FQGNSA. CDR3 residues: CASSPAVRETQYF. CDR3 in DNA: TGTGCCAGCAGCCCGGCGGTCCGGGAGACCCAGTACTTC.

J is TRBJ2-6 and V is TRBV5-1; tentative D call: TRBD2 (6 bases). Germline-derived CDR1 and CDR2 are SGHRS and YFSETQ. This CDR3 comprises 17 residues. Trimming shortened V by 5 bases and J by 0 bases, and 15 bases separated the two germline ends. The CDR3, as DNA: TGCGCCAGCAGGGACTATTTGGGGCTCTCTGGGGCCAACGTCCTGACTTTC. Translation gives CASRDYLGLSGANVLTF. Based on the CDR3 plus reference TRBV5-1 and TRBJ2-6, the full variable domain is KAGVTQTPRYLIKTRGQQVTLSCSPISGHRSVSWYQQTPGQGLQFLFEYFSETQRNKGNFPGRFSGRQFSNSRSEMNVSTLELGDSALYLCASRDYLGLSGANVLTFGAGSRLTVL.